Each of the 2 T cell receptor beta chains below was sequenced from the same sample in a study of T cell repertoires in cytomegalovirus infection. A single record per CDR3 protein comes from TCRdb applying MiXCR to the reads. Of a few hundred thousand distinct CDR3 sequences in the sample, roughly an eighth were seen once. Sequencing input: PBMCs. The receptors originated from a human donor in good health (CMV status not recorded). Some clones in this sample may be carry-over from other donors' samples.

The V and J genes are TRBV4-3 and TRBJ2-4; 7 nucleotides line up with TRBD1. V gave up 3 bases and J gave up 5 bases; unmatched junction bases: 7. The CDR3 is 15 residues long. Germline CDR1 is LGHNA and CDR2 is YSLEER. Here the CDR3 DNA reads TGCGCCAGCAGCCACCCCATTAGGGGGCAAAACATTCAGTACTTC. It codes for CASSHPIRGQNIQYF.

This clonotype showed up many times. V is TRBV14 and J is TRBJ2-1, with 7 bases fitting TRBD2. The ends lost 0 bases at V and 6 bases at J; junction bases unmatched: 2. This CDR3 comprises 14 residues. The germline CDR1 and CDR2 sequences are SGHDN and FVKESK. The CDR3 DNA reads TGTGCCAGCAGCCAAGAGGGAGGGGTCAATGAGCAGTTCTTC. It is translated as CASSQEGGVNEQFF.